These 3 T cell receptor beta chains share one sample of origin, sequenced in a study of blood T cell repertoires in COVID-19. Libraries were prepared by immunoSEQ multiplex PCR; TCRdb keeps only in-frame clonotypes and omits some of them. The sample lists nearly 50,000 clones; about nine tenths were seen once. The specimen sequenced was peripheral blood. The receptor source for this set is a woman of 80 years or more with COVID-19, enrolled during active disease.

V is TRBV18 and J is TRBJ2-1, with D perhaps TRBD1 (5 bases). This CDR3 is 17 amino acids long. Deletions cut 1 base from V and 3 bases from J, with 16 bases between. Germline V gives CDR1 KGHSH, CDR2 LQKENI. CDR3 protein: CASSPRRKTDDYNEQFF. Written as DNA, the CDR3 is TGTGCCAGCTCACCACGGCGGAAGACAGATGACTACAATGAGCAGTTCTTC.

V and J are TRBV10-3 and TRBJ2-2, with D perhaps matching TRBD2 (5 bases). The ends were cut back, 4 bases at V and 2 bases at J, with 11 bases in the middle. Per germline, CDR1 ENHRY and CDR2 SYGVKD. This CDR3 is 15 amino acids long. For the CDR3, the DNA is TGTGCCATCAGTGGGAAGCGGTCCAACACCGGGGAGCTGTTTTTT. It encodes CAISGKRSNTGELFF.

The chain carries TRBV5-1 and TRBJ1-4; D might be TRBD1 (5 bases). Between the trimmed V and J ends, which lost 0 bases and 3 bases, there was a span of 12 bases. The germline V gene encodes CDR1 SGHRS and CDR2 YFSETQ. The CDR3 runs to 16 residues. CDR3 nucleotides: TGCGCCAGCAGCTTGGGGCGGGGGACGGCTAATGAAAAACTGTTTTTT. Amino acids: CASSLGRGTANEKLFF.